The T cell receptor (beta chain) under discussion was sequenced for a study of cytomegalovirus exposure and HLA in healthy donors. Amplification used 60 Vbeta primers and 13 Jbeta primers. Measured with immunoSEQ multiplex PCR; TCRdb has only the in-frame clones, and not every one. The table has 160,000 or so clones, around four fifths seen once. Study observations and caveats: Researchers reported that three CMV-associated chains were confirmed in vitro as CMV antigen-specific. In a later analysis, around 18,000 TCR beta sequences were associated with HLA alleles at 0.05 false discovery rate.

Comments on this clone: Its matching antigen is unknown.

The CDR3 is 15 amino acids. The V end was cut by 5 bases, the J end by 3 bases, with 17 bases between. Germline CDR1 is SGHVS and CDR2 is FNYEAQ. The specimen was PBMCs. The chain has TRBV7-6 and TRBJ2-7; D might be TRBD1 (5 bases). This receptor was identified in a man younger than 40 in good health and CMV-seronegative. The CDR3 protein is CASSQTSTGHYEQYF. CDR3 DNA sequence: TGTGCCAGCAGCCAGACTTCAACAGGCCACTACGAGCAGTACTTC.